The 11 T cell receptor beta chains listed next were all sequenced from one sample in a study of T cells after yellow fever vaccination. Using its own MiXCR run on the 5' RACE reads, TCRdb lists one record per CDR3 protein. The sample yields around 340,000 distinct CDR3 sequences, roughly an eighth seen once. Material: CD4+ T cells sorted from PBMCs, obtained 15 days after the yellow fever booster vaccination. These receptors were taken from a man younger than 35 who received the YFV17D yellow fever vaccine.

The table lists this clonotype with a few counts. This chain joins TRBV6-5 and TRBJ1-6; TRBD1 might be the D (5 bases). Trimming removed 7 bases at V and 10 bases at J, with 20 bases between. The CDR3 consists of 15 residues. Germline assignment: CDR1 MNHEY and CDR2 SVGAGI. CDR3: CASKRADSGASPLHF. In nucleotides, the CDR3 is TGTGCCAGCAAACGTGCAGACAGTGGCGCGTCACCCCTCCACTTT.

The genes are TRBV2 and TRBJ1-1; the match to TRBD1 covers 11 bases. J was trimmed by 4 bases and V by 7 bases; bases with no gene match: 2. CDR3 length: 13 amino acids. From germline, CDR1 is SNHLY and CDR2 FYNNEI. In DNA, the CDR3 is TGTGCCAGCATAGGACAGGGGGCCACTGAAGCTTTCTTT. Its translation: CASIGQGATEAFF.

This chain joins TRBV30 and TRBJ1-3, with D unresolved. The CDR3 has 15 residues. With 3 bases removed from V and 1 base from J, the gap between germline ends came to 13 bases. The germline V gene has CDR1 GTSNPN and CDR2 SVGIG (reference sequence). DNA for the CDR3: TGTGCCTGGAGGCTCCAATGGCCGTCTGGAAACACCATATATTTT. Its protein product is CAWRLQWPSGNTIYF.

This chain uses TRBV24-1 with TRBJ2-3, with D perhaps TRBD1 (7 bases). Germline V CDR1 and CDR2: KGHDR, SFDVKD. The V end lost 2 bases, the J end lost 8 bases, and 10 bases lay between the germline ends. The CDR3 is 13 amino acids. CDR3 nucleotide sequence: TGTGCCACCAGTGATTGGAGGGACAGTACGCAGTATTTT. Its translation is CATSDWRDSTQYF.

This clonotype was recorded a few times. This chain links TRBV18 with TRBJ2-5; 7 bases line up with TRBD2. With V trimmed by 0 bases and J by 4 bases, 2 bases remained unmatched. CDR1 KGHSH and CDR2 LQKENI come from the germline V gene. This CDR3 is 14 amino acids long. Here the CDR3 reads CASSPPAGSETQYF. The CDR3 DNA reads as TGTGCCAGCTCACCACCAGCGGGGTCAGAGACCCAGTACTTC.

This clonotype was seen only a few times. The rearrangement uses TRBV4-1 and TRBJ1-5, with a possible D match to TRBD1 (6 bases). V lost 5 bases and J 3 bases, leaving 14 bases between the germline ends. This CDR3 has 15 residues. The germline V gene encodes CDR1 MGHRA and CDR2 YSYEKL. CDR3 residues: CASSNYRDNNQPQHF. The CDR3 bases are TGCGCCAGCAGCAATTACCGGGACAACAATCAGCCCCAGCATTTT.

This sequence joins TRBV18 and TRBJ2-1; perhaps TRBD1 as D (5 bases). The germline gives CDR1 KGHSH, CDR2 LQKENI. The V end was cut by 3 bases, the J end by 5 bases, with 5 bases between. The CDR3 loop spans 12 amino acids. CDR3 nucleotides: TGTGCCAGCTCACCGACAGACAATGAGCAGTTCTTC. Translating it yields CASSPTDNEQFF.

The chain couples TRBV7-2 to TRBJ2-3; perhaps TRBD2 as D (6 bases). Per germline, CDR1 SGHTA and CDR2 FQGNSA. The CDR3 runs to 14 residues. The V gene lost 6 bases and the J gene lost 0 bases, with 10 bases spanning the gap. The CDR3 DNA reads as TGTGCCAGCAGGTACGGGGGTAGCACAGATACGCAGTATTTT. The encoded protein is CASRYGGSTDTQYF.

This clonotype has more than one count but fewer than ten. The V and J genes are TRBV24-1 and TRBJ2-5; no definite D call. Per the germline V gene, CDR1 is KGHDR and CDR2 is SFDVKD. Trimming took off 0 bases at V and 2 bases at J, with 12 bases between the two ends. The CDR3 has 16 amino acids. CDR3 in amino acids: CATSDLHWRRQETQYF. The DNA of the CDR3 is TGTGCCACCAGTGATTTGCATTGGCGGCGTCAAGAGACCCAGTACTTC.

This CDR3 is CASSLRGRSGRSPLHF. CDR3 DNA sequence: TGTGCCAGCAGTTTGAGGGGGCGGTCTGGACGTTCACCCCTCCACTTT. The rearrangement links TRBV6-5 to TRBJ1-6; 7 bases are shared with TRBD1. V was pared by 4 bases and J by 9 bases, with 12 bases of the junction left unmatched. Germline V gene data show CDR1 as MNHEY and CDR2 as SVGAGI. This CDR3 has 16 residues.

The rearrangement links TRBV5-1 to TRBJ2-7, with D perhaps TRBD1 (6 bases). Germline assignment: CDR1 SGHRS and CDR2 YFSETQ. V lost 2 bases to trimming and J lost 0 bases, with 9 bases between them. The CDR3 length is 14 residues. CDR3 bases: TGCGCCAGCAGCTTTGGACAGTCCTCCTACGAGCAGTACTTC. Its translation is CASSFGQSSYEQYF.